Each of the 18 T cell receptor beta chains below was sequenced from the same sample in a study of metastatic and nonmetastatic thyroid tumors. TCRdb re-called the PCR reads with MiXCR. The data contain about 28,000 clones, around a quarter of them singletons. Patients were all untreated before their thyroid surgery. Sequenced input: blood. These receptor sequences come from a female donor with papillary thyroid cancer or a benign thyroid nodule (not recorded which). Some clones in this sample may be carry-over from other donors' samples.

The chain combines TRBV28 with TRBJ1-5, with D tentatively TRBD1 (5 bases). V was shortened by 3 bases and J by 11 bases, with 26 bases between the two germline ends. The germline V gene encodes CDR1 MDHEN and CDR2 SYDVKM. CDR3 length equals 17 residues. The CDR3, as DNA: TGTGCCAGCAGTTTTGATGGTTCAGGGTTTAGAAATCTGACCCAGCATTTT. It yields the protein CASSFDGSGFRNLTQHF.

As to this clone: A read error may produce the germline difference seen at one junction end. The sample contains more than one DNA sequence encoding this CDR3. The chain has TRBV20-1 and TRBJ1-2; D is unclear. The CDR3 has 13 residues. CDR1 and CDR2 (germline): DFQATT, SNEGSKA (reference sequence). The DNA of the CDR3 is TGCAGTGCCGACGATACTCTTGGCTATGGCTATACCTTC. Translating gives CSADDTLGYGYTF.

At least ten counts were recorded for this clone. The chain joins TRBV7-9 to TRBJ2-7, with D perhaps being TRBD1 or TRBD2 (5 bases each). Germline V gene data show CDR1 as SEHNR and CDR2 as FQNEAQ (reference sequence). The CDR3 extends over 17 amino acids. V lost 1 base and J lost 6, with 22 bases in between. The CDR3 is CASSLVSPGPFRTEQYF. The CDR3 DNA reads TGTGCCAGCAGCTTAGTTAGTCCGGGACCTTTCCGGACCGAGCAGTACTTC.

In this sample, this clone turned up many times. The CDR3 coding sequence is TGTGCCAGCAGCTTAGAGGGTTTCAATTCACCCCTCCACTTT. It codes for CASSLEGFNSPLHF. This chain links TRBV7-9 with TRBJ1-6; D is unclear. V lost 1 base to trimming and J lost 7 bases, with 8 bases between them. The CDR3 runs to 14 residues. Germline V gene lookup returns CDR1 SEHNR and CDR2 FQNEAQ (reference sequence).

The chain joins TRBV27 to TRBJ2-6; D is possibly TRBD2 (5 bases). The CDR3 has 15 residues. CDR1 MNHEY and CDR2 SMNVEV come from the germline V gene (reference sequence). V dropped 10 bases and J dropped 5 bases, with 18 bases sitting between them. The CDR3 spells CATRGLRDRANVLTF. The DNA of the CDR3 is TGTGCCACCCGGGGTTTGAGGGATCGGGCCAACGTCCTGACTTTC.

The V call is TRBV6-2 or TRBV6-3, the J call TRBJ2-7, with D possibly TRBD1 on 5 matching bases. The germline V gene has CDR1 MNHEY and CDR2 SVGEGT. The length of the CDR3 is 13 residues. V dropped 6 bases and J dropped 2 bases, with 11 bases sitting between them. CDR3 protein: CASRGAPTYEQYF. Written as DNA, the CDR3 is TGTGCCAGCAGAGGGGCCCCCACCTACGAGCAGTACTTC.

Judged by abundance, this clone is medium-sized. The J gene is TRBJ2-7, the V gene TRBV6-1; possibly TRBD2 for D (6 bases). Germline loops: CDR1 MNHNS, CDR2 SASEGT. This CDR3 contains 16 residues. V was trimmed by 7 bases and J by 0 bases, leaving 19 bases between them. The CDR3 DNA is TGTGCCAGCACCCAACTGACGGGAGCAGGCTCCTACGAGCAGTACTTC. Amino acid sequence: CASTQLTGAGSYEQYF.

The V and J genes are TRBV28 and TRBJ2-1; D unresolved. The CDR3 is made up of 16 amino acids. V was trimmed by 5 bases and J by 3 bases, leaving 17 bases between them. Germline V gene sequence: CDR1 MDHEN, CDR2 SYDVKM. CDR3 region: CASSPNRVFFYNEQFF. The CDR3 DNA reads as TGTGCCAGCAGTCCAAATAGGGTTTTCTTCTACAATGAGCAGTTCTTC.

The chain combines TRBV12-5 with TRBJ2-7; tentative D call: TRBD1 (6 bases). V was pared by 3 bases and J by 3 bases, with 15 bases between. CDR3 size: 15 residues. Germline V lookup: CDR1 LGHNT, CDR2 FRNRAP. This CDR3 reads CASGFVRGGFYEQYF. As DNA, the CDR3 is TGTGCTAGTGGTTTTGTACGTGGGGGCTTCTACGAGCAGTACTTC. The entire variable domain, with the rest obtained from reference TRBV12-5 and TRBJ2-7, is as follows: DARVTQTPRHKVTEMGQEVTMRCQPILGHNTVFWYRQTMMQGLELLAYFRNRAPLDDSGMPKDRFSAEMPDATLATLKIQPSEPRDSAVYFCASGFVRGGFYEQYFGPGTRLTVT.

This chain uses TRBV20-1 with TRBJ2-7; D call uncertain. Trimming pared 1 base from V and 11 bases from J, leaving 12 bases between. Germline values: CDR1 DFQATT, CDR2 SNEGSKA (reference sequence). There are 11 residues in the CDR3. CDR3 DNA sequence: TGCAGTGCTAGAGCGGGCGGCTACAAGTACTTC. Translation gives CSARAGGYKYF.

In its sample, this clone ranks as medium-sized. V usage is TRBV6-1 and J usage is TRBJ2-7; 9 nucleotides align to TRBD2. The CDR3 runs to 15 residues. Germline V CDR1 and CDR2: MNHNS, SASEGT. V lost 0 bases and J lost 0; bases outside the gene matches: 0. In DNA, the CDR3 is TGTGCCAGCAGTGAAGCTAGCGGGAGCTCCTACGAGCAGTACTTC. Amino acid sequence: CASSEASGSSYEQYF.

In this sample, this clone turned up a few times. The chain joins TRBV11-2 to TRBJ2-1; 15 positions agree with TRBD2. The V gene end was trimmed by 5 bases and the J gene end by 5 bases; junction bases not matched to a gene: 4. This CDR3 has 16 amino acids. CDR1 is SGHAT, CDR2 FQNNGV, per germline. As DNA, the CDR3 is TGTGCCAGCAGCGAGGGACTAGCGGGAGGAGACAATGAGCAGTTCTTC. Its protein is CASSEGLAGGDNEQFF.

The chain carries TRBV7-6 and TRBJ2-1, with TRBD2 matching 14 bases. The germline V gene encodes CDR1 SGHVS and CDR2 FNYEAQ. The CDR3 has 15 residues. V shed 5 bases, J shed 4 bases, and the junction held 1 base outside the gene matches. The CDR3 bases are TGTGCCAGCAGCAGACTAGCGGGGGGGTACAATGAGCAGTTCTTC. Translation gives CASSRLAGGYNEQFF.

This clone was counted many times. The chain recombines TRBV11-2 with TRBJ1-1, with D possibly TRBD1 on 5 matching bases. V gave up 1 base and J gave up 3 bases, with 12 bases separating them. The CDR3 extends over 15 amino acids. Germline values: CDR1 SGHAT, CDR2 FQNNGV. The CDR3 loop is CASSLGTSRDTEAFF. CDR3 sequence (DNA): TGTGCCAGCAGCTTAGGGACATCTAGGGACACTGAAGCTTTCTTT.

The V and J genes are TRBV11-2 and TRBJ2-6, with D possibly TRBD1 on 6 matching bases. The germline V gene has CDR1 SGHAT and CDR2 FQNNGV. The V and J ends lost 4 bases and 4 bases respectively, with 20 bases between them. There are 18 residues in the CDR3. CDR3 region: CASSSSGQLVAGANVLTF. The CDR3 region has the DNA TGTGCCAGCAGCTCATCGGGACAATTAGTCGCGGGGGCCAACGTCCTGACTTTC.

This sequence joins TRBV7-2 and TRBJ2-5, with D possibly TRBD2 on 5 matching bases. The germline CDR1 and CDR2 sequences are SGHTA and FQGNSA. This CDR3 is built from 12 residues. Trimming took 2 bases from V and 13 from J, leaving 14 bases between them. As DNA, the CDR3 is TGTGCCAGCAGCTTACCATCGGGGTTGTTGTACTTC. Its protein product is CASSLPSGLLYF.

In this sample, this clone turned up many times. The rearrangement joins TRBV19 to TRBJ2-2, with a tentative D call TRBD1 (5 bases). Germline loops: CDR1 LNHDA, CDR2 SQIVND (reference sequence). The CDR3 is made up of 15 amino acids. Trimming took off 2 bases at V and 4 bases at J, with 11 bases between the two ends. The CDR3 region is CASSIQGSGTGELFF. CDR3 coding DNA: TGTGCCAGTAGTATACAGGGCAGTGGCACCGGGGAGCTGTTTTTT.

This clone appeared many times. V gene TRBV19 combines with J gene TRBJ2-1; 11 bases agree with TRBD2. The germline gives CDR1 LNHDA, CDR2 SQIVND (reference sequence). V shed 6 bases and J 5 bases; nucleotides not matched to a gene: 6. This CDR3 region has 15 residues. The CDR3 DNA sequence: TGTGCCAGTAGGGAACTAGCGGGAGTCCACAATGAGCAGTTCTTC. Its protein product is CASRELAGVHNEQFF.